The 16 T cell receptor beta chains given below trace back to one sample, sequenced in a study of T cells in Graves' hyperthyroidism and ophthalmopathy. TCR beta CDR3 region amplification was performed from RNA transcripts. With the HTBI primer set, the TCR CDR3 went through a first round of RT-PCR. One entry per CDR3 protein results from TCRdb running MiXCR on the multiplex PCR reads. The profile shows 700,000 or so distinct CDR3 sequences, about 15% of them singletons. The specimen was blood. Every receptor here comes from a man younger than 30 with Graves' hyperthyroidism.

In its sample, this clonotype was seen many times. The rearrangement links TRBV3-1 to TRBJ2-1; D is ambiguous. V shed 3 bases and J shed 10 bases, with 10 bases lying between them. This CDR3 region has 12 residues. The germline V gene encodes CDR1 LGHDT and CDR2 YNNKEL (reference sequence). CDR3 nucleotides: TGTGCCAGCAGCCACGACCGGCGGGAGCAGTTCTTC. The encoded protein is CASSHDRREQFF.

This clonotype was recorded at least ten times. The rearrangement uses TRBV12-3 or TRBV12-4 and TRBJ2-1; 11 positions agree with TRBD2. After removal of 5 bases from V and 5 bases from J, the junction contained 8 bases not matched to a gene. The CDR3 has 16 amino acids. The CDR3 DNA reads as TGTGCCAGCAGTCGTCCACTAGCGGGAGTAAACAATGAGCAGTTCTTC. The encoded protein is CASSRPLAGVNNEQFF.

This chain connects TRBV6-2 or TRBV6-3 to TRBJ2-3; D gene uncertain. The germline V and J ends were trimmed by 5 bases and 5 bases, with 11 bases remaining between them. CDR3 length equals 13 residues. The germline V gene encodes CDR1 MNHEY and CDR2 SVGEGT. CDR3 region: CASSHEWKDTQYF. As DNA, the CDR3 is TGTGCCAGCAGTCACGAGTGGAAAGATACGCAGTATTTT.

The CDR3 DNA follows: TGTGCCAGCAGCGCAACCGGGACAGGGGGCACAGATACGCAGTATTTT. Translating gives CASSATGTGGTDTQYF. The V and J genes are TRBV7-9 and TRBJ2-3, with 10 bases fitting TRBD1. Germline CDR1 SEHNR, CDR2 FQNEAQ (reference sequence). V shed 5 bases, J shed 1 base, and the junction held 6 bases outside the gene matches. This CDR3 spans 16 amino acids.

This chain links TRBV20-1 with TRBJ1-5, with 7 bases matching TRBD1. Germline trimming cut 3 bases from V and 5 bases from J; bases unmatched to any gene: 10. CDR1 and CDR2 from the germline V gene are DFQATT and SNEGSKA (reference sequence). CDR3 length: 15 amino acids. This CDR3 is CSASYGGQDYQPQHF. The CDR3 nucleotides read TGCAGTGCTAGCTATGGCGGACAGGACTATCAGCCCCAGCATTTT.

This clonotype has a handful of counts. The gene calls are TRBV7-9 and TRBJ2-2, with 13 bases that match TRBD2. Per germline, CDR1 SEHNR and CDR2 FQNEAQ (reference sequence). V lost 4 bases, J lost 4 bases, and 3 bases stayed unmatched. The CDR3 loop spans 16 amino acids. CDR3 in DNA: TGTGCCAGCAGCTCTGGGACTAGCGGGATCACCGGGGAGCTGTTTTTT. Protein sequence: CASSSGTSGITGELFF.

This clonotype was detected only a few times. V is TRBV20-1 and J is TRBJ1-2, with a possible D match to TRBD1 (5 bases). V was trimmed by 0 bases and J by 8 bases, leaving 16 bases between them. The CDR3 loop spans 14 amino acids. The germline gives CDR1 DFQATT, CDR2 SNEGSKA (reference sequence). In DNA form, the CDR3 reads TGCAGTGCTAGAGATCCCCAGGGAGGAGGGGGCTACACCTTC. It yields the protein CSARDPQGGGGYTF.

In its sample, this clonotype was seen many times. The chain joins TRBV28 to TRBJ2-2; no firm D call. This CDR3 comprises 14 residues. In germline, CDR1 is MDHEN, CDR2 SYDVKM. The V end was cut by 4 bases, the J end by 4 bases, with 10 bases between. This CDR3 reads CASSYFLGTGELFF. In DNA, the CDR3 is TGTGCCAGCAGTTATTTTCTGGGCACCGGGGAGCTGTTTTTT.

This clonotype showed up many times. The chain links TRBV18 to TRBJ2-5; unclear D gene. The CDR3 is made up of 13 amino acids. Deletions cut 1 base from V and 4 bases from J, with 7 bases between. Germline V CDR1 and CDR2: KGHSH, LQKENI. CDR3 DNA sequence: TGTGCCAGCTCACCACGTGTCAGAGAGACCCAGTACTTC. Protein sequence: CASSPRVRETQYF.

The chain recombines TRBV18 with TRBJ2-2; 7 nucleotides match TRBD1. This CDR3 comprises 16 residues. The germline CDR1 and CDR2 sequences are KGHSH and LQKENI. V trimming: 3 bases; J trimming: 2 bases; junction bases outside the gene matches: 6. The CDR3 coding sequence is TGTGCCAGCTCACCCAGCCGGGACAGTAACACCGGGGAGCTGTTTTTT. Protein product: CASSPSRDSNTGELFF.

This chain joins TRBV19 and TRBJ2-7; possible D gene TRBD2, 6 bases. Germline-derived CDR1 and CDR2 are LNHDA and SQIVND (reference sequence). V gave up 8 bases and J gave up 2 bases, with 13 bases separating them. The CDR3 loop spans 13 amino acids. CDR3 amino acids: CASGVSGPYEQYF. CDR3 bases: TGTGCCAGTGGAGTTAGCGGACCCTACGAGCAGTACTTC.

The rearrangement links TRBV27 to TRBJ2-7, with D perhaps matching TRBD2 (5 bases). The germline V gene has CDR1 MNHEY and CDR2 SMNVEV (reference sequence). The CDR3 is 15 amino acids. With 5 bases removed from V and 2 bases from J, the gap between germline ends came to 16 bases. CDR3 in amino acids: CASSERGSGTYEQYF. CDR3 bases: TGTGCCAGCAGTGAACGAGGGTCGGGCACCTACGAGCAGTACTTC.

The chain recombines TRBV15 with TRBJ2-7; possibly TRBD2 for D (5 bases). Deletions cut 0 bases from V and 2 bases from J, with 11 bases between. The CDR3 spans 15 residues. Looked up from germline, CDR1 is LNHNV and CDR2 is YYDKDF (reference sequence). Written as DNA, the CDR3 is TGTGCCACCAGCAGAGAGCCTAGCAACACCTACGAGCAGTACTTC. It yields the protein CATSREPSNTYEQYF.

This clonotype was seen a handful of times. This chain links TRBV2 with TRBJ1-5; possibly TRBD1 for D (6 bases). The germline CDR1 and CDR2 sequences are SNHLY and FYNNEI. The V and J ends lost 8 bases and 6 bases respectively, with 14 bases between them. The CDR3 spans 13 residues. CDR3 protein: CASLGGVGQPQHF. The CDR3 DNA sequence: TGTGCCAGCTTAGGGGGGGTCGGTCAGCCCCAGCATTTT.

The sample holds a few counts of this clonotype. V is TRBV10-3 and J is TRBJ2-1; 15 nucleotides align to TRBD2. V shed 2 bases, J shed 3 bases, and the junction held 5 bases outside the gene matches. The CDR3 runs 18 residues. CDR1 ENHRY and CDR2 SYGVKD come from the germline V gene. The CDR3 coding sequence is TGTGCCATCAGTGAGGGACTAGCGGGAGGGCCTATCTACAATGAGCAGTTCTTC. Protein: CAISEGLAGGPIYNEQFF.

The chain couples TRBV29-1 to TRBJ2-7; no firm D call. V lost 3 bases to trimming and J lost 2 bases, with 8 bases between them. Germline lookup yields CDR1 SQVTM and CDR2 ANQGSEA. This CDR3 is 12 amino acids long. CDR3 residues: CSVDVGPYEQYF. CDR3 bases: TGCAGCGTTGATGTGGGCCCCTACGAGCAGTACTTC.